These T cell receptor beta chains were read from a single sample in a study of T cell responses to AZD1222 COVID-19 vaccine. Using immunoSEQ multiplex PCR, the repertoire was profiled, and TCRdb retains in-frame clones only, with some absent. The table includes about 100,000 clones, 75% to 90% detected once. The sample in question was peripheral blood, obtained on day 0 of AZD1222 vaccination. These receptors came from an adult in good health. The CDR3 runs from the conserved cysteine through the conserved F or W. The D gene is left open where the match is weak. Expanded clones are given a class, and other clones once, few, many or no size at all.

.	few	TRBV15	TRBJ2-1	TGTGCCACCAGCAGAGAGAGGAAGGGAGAGCAGTTCTTC	CATSRERKGEQFF
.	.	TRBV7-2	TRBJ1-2	TGTGCCAGCAGCTTAGAGTCGTCGACAGGAGATAACTATGGCTACACCTTC	CASSLESSTGDNYGYTF
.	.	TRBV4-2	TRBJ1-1	TGTGCCAGCAGCCAAGGCCCGGCCACTGAAGCTTTCTTT	CASSQGPATEAFF
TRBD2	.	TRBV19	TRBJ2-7	TGTGCCAGTAGTATAAGGGCGGGGACTAGCGGGCGAAACGAGCAGTACTTC	CASSIRAGTSGRNEQYF
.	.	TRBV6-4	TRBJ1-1	TGTGCCAGCAGTGACTGGGAGGGAACTGAAGCTTTCTTT	CASSDWEGTEAFF
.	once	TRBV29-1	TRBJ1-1	TGCAGCGGCTGGTCCGATGACATTGCTTTCTTT	CSGWSDDIAFF
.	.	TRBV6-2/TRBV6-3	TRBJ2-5	TGTGCCAGCAGTCAGGGGTTGGAGACCCAGTACTTC	CASSQGLETQYF
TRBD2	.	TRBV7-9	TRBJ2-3	TGTGCCAGCAGCCTCGGGACTAGCGGTCTAGATACGCAGTATTTT	CASSLGTSGLDTQYF
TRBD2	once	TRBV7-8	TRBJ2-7	TGTGCCAGCAGCTTCGGGGGGGCCGTCAACGAGCAGTACTTC	CASSFGGAVNEQYF
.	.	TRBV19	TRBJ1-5	TGTGCCAGTAGTATAGGCCCGGGGAGACCTGGACTTTATAGCAATCAGCCCCAGCATTTT	CASSIGPGRPGLYSNQPQHF
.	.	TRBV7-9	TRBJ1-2	TGTGCCAGCAGCGCCTACACTTATGGCTACACCTTC	CASSAYTYGYTF
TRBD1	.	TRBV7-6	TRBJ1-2	TGTGCCAGCAGCTCCTGGACAGGACGCTACACCTTC	CASSSWTGRYTF
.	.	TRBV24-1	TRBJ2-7	TGTGCCACCAGTGATTTGCATCGGAGGGACTACGAGCAGTACTTC	CATSDLHRRDYEQYF
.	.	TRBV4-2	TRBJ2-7	TGTGCCAGCAGCCATTTCGACGGCTACGAGCAGTACTTC	CASSHFDGYEQYF
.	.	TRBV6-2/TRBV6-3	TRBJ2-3	TGTGCCAGCAGTTACTCAATGGCCACATACACAGATACGCAGTATTTT	CASSYSMATYTDTQYF
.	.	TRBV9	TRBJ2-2	TGTGCCAGCAGCGTAGATCAGGGCCGGACCGGGGAGCTGTTTTTT	CASSVDQGRTGELFF